The entry below gives a single TCR beta chain sequence along with its context. These data come from a study of blood T cell repertoires in COVID-19. The authors' processing: The authors estimated nucleated cell counts from reference gene primer amplification. Assay: immunoSEQ multiplex PCR; the TCRdb copy retains only in-frame clones and omits some. That table supplies the V and J calls and clone size; D and trimming were determined from the DNA. The data show 300,000 to 400,000 clones, around nine tenths seen once. The receptor was derived from a woman under 30 who had recovered from COVID-19. The specimen was peripheral blood.

DNA for the CDR3: TGCGCCAGCAGCTTGACTCCGGGACAGAACACCGGGGAGCTGTTTTTT. The encoded protein is CASSLTPGQNTGELFF. The chain joins TRBV5-1 to TRBJ2-2; a possible D gene is TRBD1 (6 bases). V lost 1 base and J 1 base, leaving 11 bases between the germline ends. The germline V gene encodes CDR1 SGHRS and CDR2 YFSETQ. The CDR3 has 16 amino acids. The whole variable domain, filled in from reference TRBV5-1 and TRBJ2-2, reads KAGVTQTPRYLIKTRGQQVTLSCSPISGHRSVSWYQQTPGQGLQFLFEYFSETQRNKGNFPGRFSGRQFSNSRSEMNVSTLELGDSALYLCASSLTPGQNTGELFFGEGSRLTVL.